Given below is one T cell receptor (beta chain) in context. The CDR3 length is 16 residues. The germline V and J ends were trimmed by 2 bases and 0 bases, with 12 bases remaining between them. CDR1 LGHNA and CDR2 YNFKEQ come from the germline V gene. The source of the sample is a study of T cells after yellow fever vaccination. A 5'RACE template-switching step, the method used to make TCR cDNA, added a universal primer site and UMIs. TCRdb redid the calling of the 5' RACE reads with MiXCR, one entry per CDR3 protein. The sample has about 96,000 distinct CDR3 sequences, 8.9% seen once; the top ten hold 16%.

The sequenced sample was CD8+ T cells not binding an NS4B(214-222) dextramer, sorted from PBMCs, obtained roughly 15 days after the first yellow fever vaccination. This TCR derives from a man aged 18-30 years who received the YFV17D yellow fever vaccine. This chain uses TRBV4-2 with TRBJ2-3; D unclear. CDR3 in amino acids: CASSQWAAPSTDTQYF. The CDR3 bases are TGTGCCAGCAGCCAATGGGCGGCGCCTAGCACAGATACGCAGTATTTT.